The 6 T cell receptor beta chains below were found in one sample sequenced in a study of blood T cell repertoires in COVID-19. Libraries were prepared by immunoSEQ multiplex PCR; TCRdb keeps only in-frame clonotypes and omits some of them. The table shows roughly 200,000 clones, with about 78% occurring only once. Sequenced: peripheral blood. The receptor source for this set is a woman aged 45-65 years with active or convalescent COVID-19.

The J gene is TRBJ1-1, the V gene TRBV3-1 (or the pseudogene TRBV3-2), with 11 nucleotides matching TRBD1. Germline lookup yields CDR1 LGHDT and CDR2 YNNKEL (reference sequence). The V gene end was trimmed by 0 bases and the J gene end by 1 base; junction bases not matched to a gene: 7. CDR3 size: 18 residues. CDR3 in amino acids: CASSQDRDRGKSNTEAFF. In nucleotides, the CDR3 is TGTGCCAGCAGCCAAGATAGGGACAGGGGGAAATCGAACACTGAAGCTTTCTTT.

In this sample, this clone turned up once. Here the CDR3 DNA reads TGTGCCAGCAGGGCGGGACAGCGCACAGATACGCAGTATTTT. Residues: CASRAGQRTDTQYF. The rearrangement joins TRBV5-4 to TRBJ2-3; weak D call: TRBD1 (7 bases). The CDR3 is 14 amino acids. The V end lost 5 bases, the J end lost 1 base, and 11 bases lay between the germline ends. Germline V CDR1 and CDR2: SGHNT, YYREEE (reference sequence).

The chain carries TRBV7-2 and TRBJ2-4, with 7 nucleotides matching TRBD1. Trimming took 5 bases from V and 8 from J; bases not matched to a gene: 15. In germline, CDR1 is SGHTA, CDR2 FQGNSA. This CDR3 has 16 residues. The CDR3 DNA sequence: TGTGCCAGCAGCCCGCTGGGACAGACCCCGGTAGACATTCAGTACTTC. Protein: CASSPLGQTPVDIQYF.

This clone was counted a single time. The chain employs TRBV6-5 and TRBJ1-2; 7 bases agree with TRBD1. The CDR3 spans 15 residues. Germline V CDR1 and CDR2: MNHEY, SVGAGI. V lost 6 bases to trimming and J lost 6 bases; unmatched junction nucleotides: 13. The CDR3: CASSPRRGRADGYTF. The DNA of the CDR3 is TGTGCCAGCAGCCCCCGGAGGGGGCGAGCAGATGGCTACACCTTC.

DNA of the CDR3: TGTGCCAGCAGTTTAGGCCGGGGGGGGAACACTGAAGCTTTCTTT. This codes for CASSLGRGGNTEAFF. The chain has TRBV27 and TRBJ1-1; a possible D gene is TRBD1 (5 bases). Trimming shortened V by 2 bases and J by 1 base, and 11 bases separated the two germline ends. Germline assignment: CDR1 MNHEY and CDR2 SMNVEV (reference sequence). CDR3 length: 15 amino acids.

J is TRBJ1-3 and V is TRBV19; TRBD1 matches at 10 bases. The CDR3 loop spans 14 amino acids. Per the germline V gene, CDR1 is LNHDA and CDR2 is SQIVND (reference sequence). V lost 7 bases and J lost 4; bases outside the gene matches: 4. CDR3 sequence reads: CASTRTGGGNTIYF. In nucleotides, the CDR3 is TGTGCCAGTACCCGGACAGGGGGGGGAAACACCATATATTTT.